Listed here is a single T cell receptor beta chain. What it binds is unknown. This entry belongs to a study of early T cells in non-severe SARS-CoV-2 infection. Across the whole study: Sequencing of bulk RNA from unsorted whole blood was done, without chain pairing. Study outcomes and limitations: There was a bias toward anti-spike CD8 responses in VDJdb matching, which missed private and CD4 specificities.

In the library, individual cDNA molecules carried attached unique molecular identifiers. TCRdb itself ran the 5' RACE reads through MiXCR, one entry per CDR3 protein. The top ten hold approximately 9.4% of the sample, which has roughly 57,000 distinct CDR3 sequences, over 10% seen once. V gave up 7 bases and J gave up 4 bases; unmatched junction bases: 3. The CDR3 consists of 11 residues. The germline CDR1 and CDR2 sequences are SQVTM and ANQGSEA. The rearrangement uses TRBV29-1 and TRBJ1-1, with TRBD1 matching over 7 bases. This clonotype was obtained from an adult who was a healthcare worker with PCR-confirmed SARS-CoV-2 infection or an uninfected control (not recorded which). Sequencing was performed on whole blood, taken at baseline. The CDR3 DNA reads TGCAGCGCCCCAGGGGGCACTGAAGCTTTCTTT. Translating gives CSAPGGTEAFF.